The rows below give T cell receptor beta chains drawn from one sample of a study of post-analysis software for immune sequencing data. TCRdb reanalysed the PCR reads using MiXCR and keeps one entry per CDR3 protein. The sample consists of hundreds of thousands of distinct CDR3 sequences, approximately 59% of them appearing once. The source material was blood. The receptor source for this set is a girl aged 2 to 9 with multiple sclerosis. Each CDR3 is given with its conserved first and last residue. D genes are given only for firm matches. The size field is filled for only some rows; it gives once, few, many or a size class.

V: TRBV20-1; J: TRBJ2-7; D: TRBD2; size: -; CDR3: CSAREASGSYEQYF; DNA: TGCAGTGCTAGAGAGGCGAGCGGGAGCTACGAGCAGTACTTC
V: TRBV2; J: TRBJ2-4; D: -; size: -; CDR3: CASTGAGDIQYF; DNA: TGTGCCAGCACGGGGGCGGGAGACATTCAGTACTTC
V: TRBV29-1; J: TRBJ2-3; D: TRBD2; size: -; CDR3: CSVVASGAGTDTQYF; DNA: TGCAGCGTTGTGGCTAGCGGGGCCGGCACAGATACGCAGTATTTT
V: TRBV18; J: TRBJ2-3; D: -; size: -; CDR3: CASLGPDTQYF; DNA: TGTGCCAGCCTAGGGCCAGATACGCAGTATTTT
V: TRBV2; J: TRBJ2-3; D: -; size: -; CDR3: CASKQDLTDTQYF; DNA: TGTGCCAGCAAGCAGGATCTCACAGATACGCAGTATTTT
V: TRBV5-6; J: TRBJ1-2; D: -; size: -; CDR3: CASSLARGGYTF; DNA: TGTGCCAGCAGCTTGGCTCGGGGAGGCTACACCTTC
V: TRBV10-3; J: TRBJ2-7; D: TRBD2; size: -; CDR3: CAITPSGSTYEQYF; DNA: TGTGCCATCACTCCTAGCGGGAGTACATACGAGCAGTACTTC
V: TRBV6-6; J: TRBJ2-1; D: -; size: few; CDR3: CASSYYRVDNEQFF; DNA: TGTGCCAGCAGTTACTACAGGGTCGACAATGAGCAGTTCTTC
V: TRBV20-1; J: TRBJ2-1; D: TRBD2; size: -; CDR3: CSASGLAGSEQFF; DNA: TGCAGTGCTAGTGGGTTAGCGGGGAGTGAGCAGTTCTTC
V: TRBV7-9; J: TRBJ2-1; D: -; size: -; CDR3: CASKVAGDNEQFF; DNA: TGTGCCAGCAAGGTAGCTGGGGACAATGAGCAGTTCTTC
V: TRBV3-1; J: TRBJ2-1; D: TRBD2; size: few; CDR3: CASSQGAGDHNEQFF; DNA: TGTGCCAGCAGCCAAGGAGCGGGGGATCATAATGAGCAGTTCTTC
V: TRBV5-1; J: TRBJ2-5; D: TRBD1; size: -; CDR3: CASTPGQGQETQYF; DNA: TGCGCCAGCACCCCGGGACAGGGACAAGAGACCCAGTACTTC
V: TRBV20-1; J: TRBJ2-7; D: TRBD1; size: once; CDR3: CSTLPGQGGDEQYF; DNA: TGCAGTACTCTGCCGGGACAGGGTGGCGACGAGCAGTACTTC
V: TRBV20-1; J: TRBJ1-4; D: -; size: -; CDR3: CSAYLSTNEKLFF; DNA: TGCAGTGCTTACCTTTCAACTAATGAAAAACTGTTTTTT
V: TRBV4-1; J: TRBJ1-2; D: -; size: -; CDR3: CASSQDKRAGDRDYTF; DNA: TGCGCCAGCAGCCAAGATAAGAGGGCAGGGGATCGTGACTACACCTTC
V: TRBV29-1; J: TRBJ2-3; D: -; size: few; CDR3: CSPNLVTDTQYF; DNA: TGCAGCCCCAACCTGGTCACAGATACGCAGTATTTT
V: TRBV6-5; J: TRBJ2-4; D: -; size: few; CDR3: CASSYSALLLETKNIQYF; DNA: TGTGCCAGCAGTTACTCGGCCCTTCTTCTAGAAACCAAAAACATTCAGTACTTC
V: TRBV7-8; J: TRBJ2-5; D: -; size: -; CDR3: CASGSWEWKTQYF; DNA: TGTGCCAGCGGCTCCTGGGAGTGGAAGACCCAGTACTTC
V: TRBV6-4; J: TRBJ1-2; D: -; size: -; CDR3: CASSPLGFNYGYTF; DNA: TGTGCCAGCAGTCCCCTTGGATTTAACTATGGCTACACCTTC
V: TRBV10-3; J: TRBJ1-1; D: -; size: -; CDR3: CAISSIESRNTEAFF; DNA: TGTGCCATCAGTTCGATAGAATCTAGGAACACTGAAGCTTTCTTT
V: TRBV20-1; J: TRBJ1-2; D: -; size: -; CDR3: CSASGGMGYTF; DNA: TGCAGTGCTAGTGGTGGGATGGGCTACACCTTC
V: TRBV4-3; J: TRBJ2-1; D: TRBD1; size: -; CDR3: CASSQGNLGQGRRVEQFF; DNA: TGCGCCAGCAGCCAGGGAAACCTCGGACAGGGGCGGAGGGTTGAGCAGTTCTTC
V: TRBV7-9; J: TRBJ1-2; D: -; size: -; CDR3: CASAPLAGLNPGYGYTF; DNA: TGTGCCAGCGCCCCTTTGGCAGGGTTAAATCCTGGATATGGCTACACCTTC
V: TRBV20-1; J: TRBJ2-1; D: -; size: -; CDR3: CSARRDQDYNEQFF; DNA: TGCAGTGCTAGACGGGACCAGGATTACAATGAGCAGTTCTTC
V: TRBV29-1; J: TRBJ2-3; D: -; size: -; CDR3: CSVEGALTGDTQYF; DNA: TGCAGCGTTGAAGGGGCGCTGACGGGAGATACGCAGTATTTT
V: TRBV7-2; J: TRBJ1-3; D: TRBD1; size: -; CDR3: CASSLAGGRSGNTIYF; DNA: TGTGCCAGCAGCTTAGCAGGGGGCCGGTCTGGAAACACCATATATTTT
V: TRBV5-1; J: TRBJ1-6; D: -; size: -; CDR3: CARTAPLYNSPLHF; DNA: TGCGCCAGGACGGCCCCACTCTATAATTCACCCCTCCACTTT
V: TRBV20-1; J: TRBJ2-3; D: TRBD2; size: -; CDR3: CSARGLGLARPLSTDTQYF; DNA: TGCAGTGCTAGAGGGCTGGGACTAGCGCGGCCACTAAGCACAGATACGCAGTATTTT
V: TRBV20-1; J: TRBJ1-4; D: -; size: -; CDR3: CSARANWPTNEKLFF; DNA: TGCAGTGCTAGAGCGAACTGGCCAACTAATGAAAAACTGTTTTTT
V: TRBV29-1; J: TRBJ2-3; D: TRBD1; size: few; CDR3: CSVGTGEDTQYF; DNA: TGCAGCGTTGGAACAGGGGAGGATACGCAGTATTTT
V: TRBV27; J: TRBJ2-1; D: -; size: -; CDR3: CASSLTAIPYNEQFF; DNA: TGTGCCAGCAGTTTAACAGCGATTCCCTACAATGAGCAGTTCTTC
V: TRBV4-3; J: TRBJ2-3; D: -; size: -; CDR3: CASSQVTEDTQYF; DNA: TGCGCCAGCAGCCAGGTGACAGAAGATACGCAGTATTTT
V: TRBV29-1; J: TRBJ2-1; D: TRBD1; size: once; CDR3: CSVPPRGTGGPWRTYNEQFF; DNA: TGCAGCGTCCCTCCTAGGGGGACAGGGGGCCCCTGGCGGACCTACAATGAGCAGTTCTTC
V: TRBV5-1; J: TRBJ2-3; D: -; size: few; CDR3: CVSSLQQGQDTQYF; DNA: TGCGTCAGCAGCTTACAGCAGGGACAAGATACGCAGTATTTT
V: TRBV6-1; J: TRBJ1-4; D: -; size: -; CDR3: CASSQQATKEKLFF; DNA: TGTGCCAGCAGTCAGCAGGCGACAAAGGAAAAACTGTTTTTT
V: TRBV9; J: TRBJ2-5; D: -; size: -; CDR3: CASSANGYQETQYF; DNA: TGTGCCAGCAGCGCAAATGGGTACCAAGAGACCCAGTACTTC
V: TRBV11-2; J: TRBJ1-1; D: -; size: few; CDR3: CASSSPLRWGGGEAFF; DNA: TGTGCCAGCAGCTCCCCCCTCCGGTGGGGAGGGGGTGAAGCTTTCTTT
V: TRBV27; J: TRBJ2-4; D: -; size: -; CDR3: CASSQGSAKNIQYF; DNA: TGTGCCAGCAGTCAGGGGTCAGCCAAAAACATTCAGTACTTC
V: TRBV4-3; J: TRBJ2-1; D: TRBD1; size: -; CDR3: CASSQGGQGNYNEQFF; DNA: TGCGCCAGCAGCCAAGGGGGACAGGGGAACTACAATGAGCAGTTCTTC
V: TRBV4-1; J: TRBJ2-5; D: TRBD1; size: -; CDR3: CASSQDPGQGETQYF; DNA: TGCGCCAGCAGCCAAGATCCAGGACAGGGAGAGACCCAGTACTTC
V: TRBV7-2; J: TRBJ2-5; D: TRBD2; size: few; CDR3: CASSPFSGATGETQYF; DNA: TGTGCCAGCAGCCCCTTTAGCGGGGCCACCGGGGAGACCCAGTACTTC
V: TRBV5-5; J: TRBJ2-3; D: TRBD2; size: -; CDR3: CASSFLTGTSKSTDTQYF; DNA: TGTGCCAGCAGCTTCTTAACAGGGACTAGTAAGAGCACAGATACGCAGTATTTT
V: TRBV7-3; J: TRBJ2-7; D: -; size: few; CDR3: CASSPVGQAYEQYF; DNA: TGTGCCAGCAGCCCCGTCGGCCAGGCCTACGAGCAGTACTTC
V: TRBV5-1; J: TRBJ2-1; D: -; size: -; CDR3: CASSMQLTASRNEQFF; DNA: TGCGCCAGCAGCATGCAACTTACGGCCTCTCGCAATGAGCAGTTCTTC
V: TRBV20-1; J: TRBJ1-1; D: -; size: -; CDR3: CSARGTGVGAFF; DNA: TGCAGTGCTAGGGGTACTGGAGTAGGAGCTTTCTTT
V: TRBV5-1; J: TRBJ2-7; D: TRBD1; size: -; CDR3: CASSLMGGQGYEQYF; DNA: TGCGCCAGCAGCTTGATGGGAGGACAGGGTTACGAGCAGTACTTC
V: TRBV10-1; J: TRBJ2-1; D: TRBD1; size: -; CDR3: CASSDSGTGFNEQFF; DNA: TGCGCCAGCAGTGATTCCGGGACAGGGTTCAATGAGCAGTTCTTC
V: TRBV29-1; J: TRBJ2-3; D: TRBD2; size: -; CDR3: CSVEDPGLHNTDTQYF; DNA: TGCAGCGTTGAAGATCCGGGACTACACAACACAGATACGCAGTATTTT
V: TRBV7-9; J: TRBJ2-7; D: TRBD2; size: few; CDR3: CASSPTGSGRDYEQYF; DNA: TGTGCCAGCAGCCCCACCGGTAGCGGGAGGGACTACGAGCAGTACTTC
V: TRBV7-9; J: TRBJ2-7; D: TRBD2; size: -; CDR3: CASSFPGGTPYEQYF; DNA: TGTGCCAGCAGCTTTCCGGGAGGGACCCCCTACGAGCAGTACTTC
V: TRBV12-3/TRBV12-4; J: TRBJ2-1; D: -; size: many; CDR3: CASSPDRSSYNEQFF; DNA: TGTGCCAGCAGCCCCGACAGGAGCTCCTACAATGAGCAGTTCTTC
V: TRBV25-1; J: TRBJ1-2; D: -; size: -; CDR3: CASREGVNYGYTF; DNA: TGTGCCAGCAGGGAGGGGGTTAACTATGGCTACACCTTC
V: TRBV12-3/TRBV12-4; J: TRBJ2-5; D: TRBD2; size: -; CDR3: CASSSASGKQETQYF; DNA: TGTGCCAGCAGTTCGGCTAGCGGGAAACAAGAGACCCAGTACTTC
V: TRBV5-1; J: TRBJ1-1; D: -; size: once; CDR3: CASSLGLSRNTEAFF; DNA: TGCGCCAGCAGCTTGGGGCTTTCTAGGAACACTGAAGCTTTCTTT